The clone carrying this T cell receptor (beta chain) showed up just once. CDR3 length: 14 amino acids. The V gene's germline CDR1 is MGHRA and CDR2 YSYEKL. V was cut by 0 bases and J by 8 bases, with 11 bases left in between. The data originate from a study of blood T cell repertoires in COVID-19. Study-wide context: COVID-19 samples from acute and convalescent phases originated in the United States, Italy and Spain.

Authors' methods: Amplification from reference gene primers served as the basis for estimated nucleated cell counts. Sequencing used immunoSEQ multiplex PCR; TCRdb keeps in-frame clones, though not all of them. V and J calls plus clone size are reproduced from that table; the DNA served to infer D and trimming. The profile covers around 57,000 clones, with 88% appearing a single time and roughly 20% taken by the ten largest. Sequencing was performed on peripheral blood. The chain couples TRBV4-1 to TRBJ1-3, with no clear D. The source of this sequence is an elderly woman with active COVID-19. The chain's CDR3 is CASSQEEGGDTIYF. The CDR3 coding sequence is TGCGCCAGCAGCCAAGAGGAGGGAGGTGACACCATATATTTT.